Presented here are 20 T cell receptor beta chains from one specimen sequenced in a study of patients and donors after allogeneic stem cell transplantation (dated by TCRdb to the early 2020s). The method behind the library was RT-PCR. Instrument used: NextSeq 550. Starting from the raw public reads, TCRdb applied fastp trimming at Q25, assembled clones with MiXCR and retained in-frame beta chains. Identical CDR3 proteins give one entry, which carries the most common genes and DNA. The sample table contains 100,000 to 120,000 distinct CDR3 sequences; only one count was recorded for around 33% of them. The ten largest clones take up around 25% of the sample. The sample was blood, either unsorted or a sorted T cell fraction (not recorded which). The receptors shown here come from a human donor who was either an allogeneic HSCT recipient or a stem cell or donor lymphocyte infusion donor (not recorded which). It is not recorded whose cells these are; they may come from a transplant donor.

This clonotype was seen only a few times. J is TRBJ1-2 and V is TRBV20-1, with D perhaps TRBD1 (6 bases). The CDR3 loop spans 14 amino acids. CDR1 DFQATT and CDR2 SNEGSKA come from the germline V gene (reference sequence). Trimming stripped 0 bases from V and 7 bases from J, with 15 bases between. CDR3 residues: CSARDHSDRAGYTF. The DNA for the CDR3 is TGCAGTGCTAGAGATCATTCGGACAGAGCTGGCTACACCTTC.

This clonotype was counted a few times. J is TRBJ1-1 and V is TRBV11-3; D unresolved. The germline gives CDR1 SGHNT, CDR2 YENEEA. This CDR3 has 15 amino acids. The V end was cut by 1 base, the J end by 5 bases, with 14 bases between. The CDR3 DNA reads as TGTGCCAGCAGCTTAGTGCCGGGAGTGGAGACTGAAGCTTTCTTT. Amino acids: CASSLVPGVETEAFF.

The CDR3 DNA sequence: TGTGCCAGCAGCTTAAGTAGGGCCCGTCATAATGAGCAGTTCTTC. This gives the protein CASSLSRARHNEQFF. V is TRBV7-2 and J is TRBJ2-1; D remains ambiguous. The CDR3 has 15 residues. CDR1 SGHTA and CDR2 FQGNSA come from the germline V gene. The ends were cut back, 2 bases at V and 7 bases at J, with 15 bases in the middle.

The chain joins TRBV6-2 or TRBV6-3 to TRBJ2-1; 8 bases line up with TRBD2. The V gene's germline CDR1 is MNHEY and CDR2 SVGEGT. Trimming took 6 bases from V and 0 from J; bases not matched to a gene: 13. This CDR3 comprises 18 residues. Here the CDR3 reads CASSPGTRQPSSYNEQFF. The CDR3 nucleotides are TGTGCCAGCAGCCCCGGGACTAGACAGCCGAGCTCCTACAATGAGCAGTTCTTC.

The gene calls are TRBV27 and TRBJ1-5; D remains unclear. V was cut by 6 bases and J by 1 base, with 13 bases left in between. The CDR3 runs 15 residues. The germline CDR1 and CDR2 sequences are MNHEY and SMNVEV (reference sequence). CDR3 sequence (DNA): TGTGCCAGCAGCCCCTTTCCGAGGAGCAATCAGCCCCAGCATTTT. It specifies CASSPFPRSNQPQHF.

This clonotype turned up a few times. The J gene is TRBJ1-1, the V gene TRBV6-2 or TRBV6-3; D unclear. This CDR3 is built from 14 residues. V was shortened by 4 bases and J by 0 bases, with 9 bases between the two germline ends. CDR1 and CDR2 from the germline V gene are MNHEY and SVGEGT. The CDR3 nucleotides are TGTGCCAGCAGTTTAGGGCTGATGAACACTGAAGCTTTCTTT. It codes for CASSLGLMNTEAFF.

The chain combines TRBV5-1 with TRBJ2-5; D is unresolved. Trimming took 1 base from V and 3 from J, leaving 10 bases between them. This CDR3 has 14 amino acids. Germline V lookup: CDR1 SGHRS, CDR2 YFSETQ. In DNA, the CDR3 is TGCGCCAGCAGCTTGTTATGGGGTGAAGAGACCCAGTACTTC. The encoded protein is CASSLLWGEETQYF. Supplemented by reference TRBV5-1 and TRBJ2-5, the full variable domain reads KAGVTQTPRYLIKTRGQQVTLSCSPISGHRSVSWYQQTPGQGLQFLFEYFSETQRNKGNFPGRFSGRQFSNSRSEMNVSTLELGDSALYLCASSLLWGEETQYFGPGTRLLVL.

The V and J genes are TRBV4-3 and TRBJ1-1; 7 positions match TRBD1. CDR1 and CDR2 (germline): LGHNA, YSLEER. The CDR3 length is 13 residues. V lost 0 bases, J lost 8 bases, and 3 bases stayed unmatched. The CDR3 sequence: CASSQDKGAEAFF. The CDR3, as DNA: TGCGCCAGCAGCCAAGATAAGGGGGCGGAAGCTTTCTTT.

This clonotype has just a few counts. The genes are TRBV12-3 or TRBV12-4 and TRBJ2-5; TRBD2 matches 9 bases. This CDR3 has 14 residues. Unmatched junction bases numbered 8, after V lost 7 bases and J lost 5 bases. The CDR3 protein is CASMALAGVETQYF. The CDR3 DNA follows: TGTGCCAGCATGGCATTAGCGGGAGTGGAGACCCAGTACTTC.

The rearrangement links TRBV20-1 to TRBJ1-1, with D uncertain. The length of the CDR3 is 12 residues. The V end was cut by 5 bases, the J end by 1 base, with 8 bases between. The germline CDR1 and CDR2 sequences are DFQATT and SNEGSKA (reference sequence). CDR3 sequence: CSALWRNTEAFF. In nucleotides, the CDR3 is TGCAGTGCTCTGTGGCGGAACACTGAAGCTTTCTTT.

This clonotype was seen more than once but under ten times. This chain uses TRBV24-1 with TRBJ1-2; D may be TRBD1 (5 bases). CDR3 length: 13 residues. Germline CDR1 is KGHDR and CDR2 is SFDVKD. V dropped 4 bases and J dropped 8 bases, with 13 bases sitting between them. The CDR3 nucleotides are TGTGCCACCAGTGACAGGGCATCCGGGGGCTACACCTTC. Protein sequence: CATSDRASGGYTF.

This clonotype appeared many times. The CDR3 protein is CSVAGTGKYGYTF. CDR3 sequence (DNA): TGCAGCGTGGCCGGGACAGGGAAGTATGGCTACACCTTC. This rearrangement joins TRBV29-1 to TRBJ1-2, with 9 bases matching TRBD1. The trim removed 6 bases at V and 5 bases at J, leaving 7 bases unmatched. From germline, CDR1 is SQVTM and CDR2 ANQGSEA. This CDR3 is built from 13 residues.

Here the CDR3 reads CASSQAKGYSPLHF. The CDR3 coding sequence is TGTGCCAGCAGTCAGGCGAAGGGGTACTCACCCCTCCACTTT. V gene TRBV5-6 combines with J gene TRBJ1-6, with D tentatively TRBD1 (5 bases). The CDR3 runs 14 residues. Germline V gene data show CDR1 as SGHDT and CDR2 as YYEEEE. With 5 bases removed from V and 10 bases from J, the gap between germline ends came to 16 bases.

CDR3 DNA sequence: TGTGCCAGCGGGGGACGCAACTTCTACGAGCAGTACTTC. Translating gives CASGGRNFYEQYF. The rearrangement uses TRBV6-2 or TRBV6-3 and TRBJ2-7, with D perhaps being TRBD1 or TRBD2 (5 bases each). The V gene's germline CDR1 is MNHEY and CDR2 SVGEGT. The V end lost 8 bases, the J end lost 3 bases, and 14 bases lay between the germline ends. This CDR3 has 13 amino acids.

This clonotype was detected only a few times. V usage is TRBV28 and J usage is TRBJ2-7, with TRBD2 as a possible D gene (5 bases). CDR1 and CDR2 from the germline V gene are MDHEN and SYDVKM. Trimming pared 5 bases from V and 4 bases from J, leaving 15 bases between. There are 14 residues in the CDR3. Here the CDR3 reads CASSIQDLWYEQYF. The CDR3 nucleotides read TGTGCCAGCAGTATCCAGGACTTGTGGTACGAGCAGTACTTC. The variable domain in full, with the rest retrieved from reference TRBV28 and TRBJ2-7, is DVKVTQSSRYLVKRTGEKVFLECVQDMDHENMFWYRQDPGLGLRLIYFSYDVKMKEKGDIPEGYSVSREKKERFSLILESASTNQTSMYLCASSIQDLWYEQYFGPGTRLTVT.

This clonotype showed up just a few times. The V gene is TRBV24-1, the J gene TRBJ2-1, with D perhaps matching TRBD2 (5 bases). The germline gives CDR1 KGHDR, CDR2 SFDVKD. This CDR3 region has 14 residues. V was cut by 3 bases and J by 3 bases, with 8 bases left in between. CDR3 loop: CATSDTGIYNEQFF. The CDR3, as DNA: TGTGCCACCAGTGATACCGGGATCTACAATGAGCAGTTCTTC.

This rearrangement joins TRBV20-1 to TRBJ2-1, with D possibly called TRBD1 or TRBD2 (5 bases each). The CDR3 has 11 amino acids. Germline loops: CDR1 DFQATT, CDR2 SNEGSKA (reference sequence). V was shortened by 7 bases and J by 6 bases, with 10 bases between the two germline ends. The CDR3 spells CSVGERNEQFF. Written as DNA, the CDR3 is TGCAGTGTAGGGGAGCGCAATGAGCAGTTCTTC.

V and J are TRBV7-2 and TRBJ2-1, with a weak D call TRBD2 (5 bases). V lost 5 bases and J lost 5, with 16 bases in between. This CDR3 has 15 residues. The germline V gene encodes CDR1 SGHTA and CDR2 FQGNSA. The CDR3 nucleotides read TGTGCCAGCAGCCCAGAGGGCCTACCCAACAATGAGCAGTTCTTC. As protein: CASSPEGLPNNEQFF.

The chain combines TRBV24-1 with TRBJ2-1; 8 positions match TRBD2. V lost 9 bases to trimming and J lost 2 bases; unmatched junction nucleotides: 2. The CDR3 consists of 13 residues. Germline assignment: CDR1 KGHDR and CDR2 SFDVKD. The CDR3 spells CATSGLAYNEQFF. CDR3 DNA sequence: TGTGCCACCTCGGGACTAGCCTACAATGAGCAGTTCTTC.

This clonotype turned up a few times. The V gene is TRBV5-5, the J gene TRBJ1-4; the D gene is possibly TRBD1 (5 bases). Trimming removed 4 bases from V and 3 bases from J, with 13 bases in between. The CDR3 loop spans 15 amino acids. CDR1 and CDR2 from the germline V gene are SGHKS and YYEKEE (reference sequence). CDR3 loop: CASSPQGWANEKLFF. The CDR3, as DNA: TGTGCCAGCAGCCCGCAGGGATGGGCTAATGAAAAACTGTTTTTT. The entire variable domain, with the rest obtained from reference TRBV5-5 and TRBJ1-4, is as follows: DAGVTQSPTHLIKTRGQQVTLRCSPISGHKSVSWYQQVLGQGPQFIFQYYEKEERGRGNFPDRFSARQFPNYSSELNVNALLLGDSALYLCASSPQGWANEKLFFGSGTQLSVL.